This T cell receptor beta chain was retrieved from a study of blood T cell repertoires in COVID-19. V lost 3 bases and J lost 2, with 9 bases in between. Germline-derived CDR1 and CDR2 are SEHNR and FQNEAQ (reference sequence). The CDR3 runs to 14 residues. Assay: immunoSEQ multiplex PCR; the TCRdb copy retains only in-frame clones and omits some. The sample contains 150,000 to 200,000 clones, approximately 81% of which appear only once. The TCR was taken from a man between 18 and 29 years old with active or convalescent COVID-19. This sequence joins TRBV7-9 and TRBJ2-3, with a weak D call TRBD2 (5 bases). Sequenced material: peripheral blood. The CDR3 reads CASSFDYHTDTQYF. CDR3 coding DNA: TGTGCCAGCAGCTTCGACTATCACACAGATACGCAGTATTTT.